The source of this TCR beta chain is a study of blood T cell repertoires in COVID-19. Study-level background: The study drew acute and convalescent COVID-19 samples from the United States, Italy and Spain. Nucleic acid was either cDNA or gDNA, and it came from T cells, B-cell-depleted T cells, or PBMCs.

Trimming took off 5 bases at V and 0 bases at J, with 11 bases between the two ends. This CDR3 is built from 15 residues. Germline-derived CDR1 and CDR2 are SGHTA and FQGNSA. The method was immunoSEQ multiplex PCR; TCRdb's version includes in-frame clones alone and lacks a portion of them. The data contain around 110,000 clones, roughly 79% of them singletons. The TCR comes from a man in his sixties or seventies with active or convalescent COVID-19. The sequencing input was peripheral blood. The chain links TRBV7-2 to TRBJ2-1; D perhaps matches TRBD2 (5 bases). The CDR3 protein is CASSGSVHSYNEQFF. Written as DNA, the CDR3 is TGTGCCAGCAGCGGTAGCGTTCACTCCTACAATGAGCAGTTCTTC.